This T cell receptor (beta chain) comes out of a study of Graves' ophthalmopathy and Graves' hyperthyroidism (dated 2018 in TCRdb). About the study as a whole: Peripheral blood samples were taken at the time of initial diagnosis, before any treatment was given. TCR beta repertoire signatures were used to distinguish Graves' ophthalmopathy from Graves' hyperthyroidism and to predict progression to ophthalmopathy. The independent validation cohort included 18 to 20 hyperthyroidism patients plus 17 patients who later progressed from hyperthyroidism to ophthalmopathy. In total, some 130 blood samples were TCR-sequenced: under 45 ophthalmopathy, some 75 hyperthyroidism and approximately 17 hyperthyroidism-to-ophthalmopathy patients. In five or six hyperthyroidism patients, T-cell repertoires of thyroid tissue and blood were compared. To explore V-J signatures distinguishing ophthalmopathy from hyperthyroidism, a discovery set of around 100 patients (roughly 45 ophthalmopathy, about 57 stable hyperthyroidism) was enrolled. Once sampling was done, hyperthyroidism patients were given methimazole at a starting dose of 30 mg daily, while ophthalmopathy patients were given high-dose intravenous methylprednisolone. What the study reported, not specific to this receptor: In validation, the model predicted ophthalmopathy progression with about 70% sensitivity and roughly 72% specificity; roughly eleven predicted patients were CT-confirmed with GO in a median of around 6 months. Most expanded thyroid clonotypes with a frequency above 0.001 also appeared in blood, which suggests that blood repertoires may reflect the immune response in the thyroid. In cross-validation, the 13-signature model distinguished ophthalmopathy from stable hyperthyroidism with approximately 85% sensitivity and around 81% specificity, and in the test set the corresponding values were roughly 80% and 76%. No statistical method was used to set the sample size in advance, and the investigators knew which group each participant was assigned to.

For repertoire sequencing, the TCR beta CDR3 regions were amplified from RNA transcripts. A first-round RT-PCR used HTBI primers with the Qiagen OneStep RT-PCR kit, followed by a second-round multiplex PCR, size selection and purification. Sequencing of the libraries was carried out on an Illumina HiSeq2000 in paired-end mode with 100 bp reads. The study's processing was this. SOAPnuke was used to process the reads, removing any read that contained adapters or uncalled bases, had a mean Phred below 15, or lacked an exact match to the constant primer or identifier. COPE v1.2.5 was used to merge high-quality paired reads. Unique nucleotide sequences were defined as clonotypes and aligned to IMGT TRB V, D and J references using MiTCR v1.1. Analysis was restricted to V-J combinations with a frequency above 0.0001, which covered roughly 99% of repertoires. For each V-J combination, a TCR clonal expansion and chaos score was defined as F50 clonal expansion divided by the chaos observed in the TCRdist matrix. Features were reduced by Welch's t-statistics and random forest to around 14 V-J combinations, which fed a naive Bayes classifier. The similarity between thyroid and blood repertoires was quantified using the Morisita-Horn index. TCRdb itself trimmed the public reads at Q25 with fastp, ran MiXCR and retained productive beta chains. Entries are consolidated by CDR3 protein sequence, retaining the most common genes and DNA. The V and J calls come from TCRdb's annotation, not from the publication. Within this sample are 500,000 to 800,000 distinct CDR3 sequences, with about two fifths of them counted one time only. 3% to 4% of the sample rests with the top ten.

This clonotype has ten or more counts. Its antigen is still unknown. No clone much larger than this one lies a single base away; base qualities are absent. Reading from cysteine to phenylalanine, the CDR3 counts 15 amino acids. The kept DNA is CDR3 alone, 45 bases in frame from the first base. The germline V gene (reference sequence) specifies LNHDA as CDR1 and SQIVND as CDR2. V loses 6 bases of germline sequence and J loses 4 bases, and the interval between the two ends is 18 bases. Ophthalmopathy patients had moderately to severely active disease, Clinical Activity Score of at least 3, NOSPECS grade of at least 4, and disease duration under 3 months. Patients with other autoimmune diseases, uncontrolled infections, pregnancy or lactation were excluded from the study. Diagnosis was based on clinical symptoms, serum thyroxine, TRAb, thyroid ultrasound and orbital computed tomography. PBMCs were isolated from 8 to 10 ml of fresh peripheral blood by Ficoll-Paque density gradient centrifugation. Trizol reagent was used to extract the total RNA, and its quality was then checked on an Agilent 2100 Bioanalyzer.

The receptor was derived from an adult man with Graves' ophthalmopathy. This chain joins TRBV19 to TRBJ1-2; confidence is insufficient to name the D gene. The sequenced sample consisted of peripheral blood. The DNA sequence is as follows: TGTGCCAGTAGGCCCGAGGGTTGGACGGTCTATGGCTACACCTTC. It codes for CASRPEGWTVYGYTF.